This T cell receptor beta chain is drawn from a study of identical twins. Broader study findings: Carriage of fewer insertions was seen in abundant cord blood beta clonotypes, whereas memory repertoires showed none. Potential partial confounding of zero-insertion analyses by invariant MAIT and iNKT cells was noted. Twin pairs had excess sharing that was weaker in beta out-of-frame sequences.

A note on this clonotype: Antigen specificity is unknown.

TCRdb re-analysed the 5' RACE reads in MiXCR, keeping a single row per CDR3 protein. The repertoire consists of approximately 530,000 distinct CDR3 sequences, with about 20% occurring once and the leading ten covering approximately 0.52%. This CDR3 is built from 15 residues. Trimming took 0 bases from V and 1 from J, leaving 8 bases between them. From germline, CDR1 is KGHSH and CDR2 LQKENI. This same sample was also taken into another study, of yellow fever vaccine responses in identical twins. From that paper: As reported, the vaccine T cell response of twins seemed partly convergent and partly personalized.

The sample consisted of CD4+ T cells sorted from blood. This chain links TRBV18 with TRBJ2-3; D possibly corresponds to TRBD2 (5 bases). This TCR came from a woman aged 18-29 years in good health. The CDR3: CASSPPARGTDTQYF. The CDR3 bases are TGTGCCAGCTCACCACCCGCGAGGGGCACAGATACGCAGTATTTT.